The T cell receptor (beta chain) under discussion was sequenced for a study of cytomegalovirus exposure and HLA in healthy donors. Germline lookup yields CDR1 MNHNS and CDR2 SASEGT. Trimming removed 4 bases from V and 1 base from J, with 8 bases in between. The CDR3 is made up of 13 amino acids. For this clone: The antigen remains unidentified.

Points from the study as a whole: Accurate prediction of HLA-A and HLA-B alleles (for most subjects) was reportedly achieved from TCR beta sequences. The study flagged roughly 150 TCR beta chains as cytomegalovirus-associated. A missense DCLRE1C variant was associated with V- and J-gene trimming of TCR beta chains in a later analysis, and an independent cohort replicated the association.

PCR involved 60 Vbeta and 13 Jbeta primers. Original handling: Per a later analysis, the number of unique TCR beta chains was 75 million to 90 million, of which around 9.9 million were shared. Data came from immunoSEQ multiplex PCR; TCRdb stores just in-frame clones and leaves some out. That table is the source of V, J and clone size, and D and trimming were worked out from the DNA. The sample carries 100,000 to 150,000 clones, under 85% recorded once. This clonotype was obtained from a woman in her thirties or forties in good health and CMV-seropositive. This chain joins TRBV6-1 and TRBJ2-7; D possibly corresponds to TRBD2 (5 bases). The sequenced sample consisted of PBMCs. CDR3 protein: CASSAWTSYEQYF. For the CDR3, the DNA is TGTGCCAGCAGTGCCTGGACTTCCTACGAGCAGTACTTC.